The clone carrying this TCR beta chain was seen more than once but under ten times. Germline trimming cut 3 bases from V and 2 bases from J; bases unmatched to any gene: 3. CDR1 is LGHDT and CDR2 is YNNKEL in the germline V gene (reference sequence). The CDR3 loop spans 15 amino acids. The TCRbeta library was prepared with unique molecular identifiers. One entry per CDR3 protein results from TCRdb running MiXCR on the PCR reads. The data show more than 200,000 distinct CDR3 sequences, with around a sixth seen just once and around 44% held by the top ten. The data were taken from a study of T-cell reconstitution after alpha-beta-depleted transplantation in children.

The sample here was PBMCs, mostly from graft donor cells, taken 360 days after TCRalphabeta/CD19-depleted stem cell transplant. The receptor was derived from a male patient under 10 years old who had a stem cell transplant for acute lymphoblastic leukemia, so the T cells may come from the graft donor. The gene calls are TRBV3-1 and TRBJ2-1, with 8 bases that match TRBD1. The CDR3 protein is CASSQGQVTYNEQFF. Written as DNA, the CDR3 is TGTGCCAGCAGCCAGGGACAGGTGACCTACAATGAGCAGTTCTTC.